One sample yielded the 18 T cell receptor beta chains listed below, sequenced in a study of T cell repertoires in cytomegalovirus infection. TCRdb reprocessed the reads via MiXCR and lists one record per CDR3 protein. This repertoire shows some 180,000 distinct CDR3 sequences, about a tenth found once; its top ten account for about 4.6%. The sequenced sample was PBMCs. The receptor source for this set is a human donor in good health (CMV status not recorded). Some clones in this sample may be carry-over from other donors' samples.

Many counts were recorded for this clonotype. V is TRBV7-2 and J is TRBJ1-5; no reliable D call. The CDR3 totals 18 residues. The V end was cut by 1 base, the J end by 0 bases, with 16 bases between. Germline V CDR1 and CDR2: SGHTA, FQGNSA. The CDR3, as DNA: TGTGCCAGCAGCTTAGGGTTTGGCAGGACCCTTAGCAATCAGCCCCAGCATTTT. Protein sequence: CASSLGFGRTLSNQPQHF.

This clonotype was counted ten times or more. CDR3 loop: CASSRTSGGTDTQYF. The DNA of the CDR3 is TGTGCCAGCAGCCGTACTAGCGGAGGCACAGATACGCAGTATTTT. This chain joins TRBV7-2 and TRBJ2-3; 8 bases map to TRBD2. The V gene end was trimmed by 5 bases and the J gene end by 1 base; junction bases not matched to a gene: 5. The CDR3 contains 15 residues. Germline values: CDR1 SGHTA, CDR2 FQGNSA.

The J gene is TRBJ2-7, the V gene TRBV20-1; 9 bases agree with TRBD2. Per the germline V gene, CDR1 is DFQATT and CDR2 is SNEGSKA (reference sequence). The trim removed 5 bases at V and 3 bases at J, leaving 5 bases unmatched. This CDR3 contains 13 residues. This chain's CDR3 is CSAVLAGHYEQYF. CDR3 bases: TGCAGTGCTGTCCTAGCGGGACACTACGAGCAGTACTTC.

This chain connects TRBV28 to TRBJ2-3; D is possibly TRBD2 (6 bases). Germline V CDR1 and CDR2: MDHEN, SYDVKM. This CDR3 comprises 15 residues. Trimming removed 6 bases from V and 0 bases from J, with 13 bases in between. CDR3 amino acids: CASREGRHSTDTQYF. DNA for the CDR3: TGTGCCAGCAGGGAGGGACGGCATAGCACAGATACGCAGTATTTT.

This chain connects TRBV20-1 to TRBJ2-7, with TRBD1 matching 8 bases. This CDR3 is built from 14 residues. Per the germline V gene, CDR1 is DFQATT and CDR2 is SNEGSKA (reference sequence). The trim removed 2 bases at V and 2 bases at J, leaving 5 bases unmatched. The CDR3 sequence is CSARSQDRAYEQYF. In DNA form, the CDR3 reads TGCAGTGCTAGATCTCAGGACAGGGCCTACGAGCAGTACTTC.

This clonotype was detected a few times. This rearrangement joins TRBV10-3 to TRBJ1-6; D uncertain. The length of the CDR3 is 13 residues. The germline V gene encodes CDR1 ENHRY and CDR2 SYGVKD. Trimming pared 10 bases from V and 0 bases from J, leaving 7 bases between. For the CDR3, the DNA is TGTGCCACCCATAGCTCCTATAATTCACCCCTCCACTTT. Translated: CATHSSYNSPLHF.

In this sample, this clonotype turned up a few times. The chain carries TRBV6-2 or TRBV6-3 and TRBJ1-1; D might be TRBD1 (5 bases). CDR1 and CDR2 (germline): MNHEY, SVGEGT. V was pared by 8 bases and J by 1 base, with 14 bases between. This CDR3 region has 14 residues. CDR3 sequence: CASATGLRNTEAFF. In DNA, the CDR3 is TGTGCCAGCGCGACGGGACTCAGGAACACTGAAGCTTTCTTT.

This chain uses TRBV6-2 or TRBV6-3 with TRBJ1-6, with D possibly TRBD1 on 5 matching bases. The CDR3 has 13 residues. Germline V CDR1 and CDR2: MNHEY, SVGEGT. V lost 5 bases and J 7 bases, leaving 9 bases between the germline ends. In DNA form, the CDR3 reads TGTGCCAGCAGTCCGCGACAGAATTCACCCCTCCACTTT. It translates to CASSPRQNSPLHF.

Ten or more counts support this clonotype. The V call is TRBV7-2, the J call TRBJ2-1; D is uncertain. The CDR3 runs to 14 residues. V lost 8 bases, J lost 4 bases, and 15 bases lay in between. From germline, CDR1 is SGHTA and CDR2 FQGNSA. The CDR3 nucleotides are TGTGCCAGCGGATTACCCGACCTGTACAATGAGCAGTTCTTC. Translation gives CASGLPDLYNEQFF. The full variable domain, completed using reference TRBV7-2 and TRBJ2-1, is GAGVSQSPSNKVTEKGKDVELRCDPISGHTALYWYRQSLGQGLEFLIYFQGNSAPDKSGLPSDRFSAERTGGSVSTLTIQRTQQEDSAVYLCASGLPDLYNEQFFGPGTRLTVL.

CDR3 DNA sequence: TGCAGCGTTGATACTAGCTGGTTGACCCAGTACTTC. It encodes CSVDTSWLTQYF. The rearrangement uses TRBV29-1 and TRBJ2-5; TRBD2 might be the D (6 bases). Germline V CDR1 and CDR2: SQVTM, ANQGSEA. CDR3 size: 12 residues. Trimming stripped 3 bases from V and 7 bases from J, with 12 bases between.

This clonotype occurred many times. V usage is TRBV12-3 or TRBV12-4 and J usage is TRBJ1-1; 10 bases map to TRBD1. The J segment lost 4 bases and the V segment lost 3 bases, leaving 2 bases of the junction unmatched. The CDR3 totals 14 residues. The CDR3 DNA follows: TGTGCCAGCAGTTTGACAGGGGGCCGCACTGAAGCTTTCTTT. Encoded protein: CASSLTGGRTEAFF.

At least ten counts were recorded for this clonotype. CDR3 sequence: CASSLAGTTNEKLFF. The CDR3 DNA sequence: TGTGCCAGCAGCTTGGCAGGGACAACTAATGAAAAACTGTTTTTT. The rearrangement joins TRBV5-4 to TRBJ1-4, with D possibly matching TRBD1 (5 bases). V lost 0 bases and J lost 0, with 6 bases in between. The CDR3 extends over 15 amino acids. The germline gives CDR1 SGHNT, CDR2 YYREEE (reference sequence). Looking up the rest from reference TRBV5-4 and TRBJ1-4 gives the full variable domain: ETGVTQSPTHLIKTRGQQVTLRCSSQSGHNTVSWYQQALGQGPQFIFQYYREEENGRGNFPPRFSGLQFPNYSSELNVNALELDDSALYLCASSLAGTTNEKLFFGSGTQLSVL.

Of note for this clonotype: With a much larger clone just one base away, this may be a read error. This sequence joins TRBV5-1 and TRBJ1-1, with D perhaps TRBD1 (5 bases). CDR1 SGHRS and CDR2 YFSETQ come from the germline V gene. The CDR3 consists of 16 residues. V gave up 0 bases and J gave up 4 bases, with 16 bases separating them. Here the CDR3 reads CASSLGFGASTTEAFF. In DNA, the CDR3 is TGCGCCAGCAGCTTGGGATTTGGGGCAAGTACCACTGAAGCTTTCTTT.

This clonotype was detected once. The chain employs TRBV2 and TRBJ2-1; unclear D gene. Trimming took 5 bases from V and 7 from J, leaving 9 bases between them. CDR3 length: 12 amino acids. Looked up from germline, CDR1 is SNHLY and CDR2 is FYNNEI. Here the CDR3 DNA reads TGTGCCAGCAGTAATTACGAGAATGAGCAGTTCTTC. This sequence encodes CASSNYENEQFF.

On this clonotype: Germline and junction disagree at one end, which may indicate a read error. The chain employs TRBV28 and TRBJ2-5; 8 bases match TRBD2. This CDR3 region has 10 residues. The germline CDR1 and CDR2 sequences are MDHEN and SYDVKM. This CDR3 reads CTSGRQAQYF. The CDR3, as DNA: TGTACCAGCGGGAGACAGGCCCAGTACTTC.

Points on this clonotype: The conserved closing phenylalanine or tryptophan is absent in this CDR3, likely reflecting a read error. This chain connects TRBV5-1 to TRBJ2-7; TRBD1 aligns across 9 bases. Germline V gene lookup returns CDR1 SGHRS and CDR2 YFSETQ. This CDR3 contains 15 residues. With V trimmed by 4 bases and J by 3 bases, 8 bases remained unmatched. This CDR3 is CASSGGTGILYEQYL. In DNA form, the CDR3 reads TGCGCCAGCAGCGGGGGGACAGGGATACTCTACGAGCAGTACTTA.

This clonotype appeared many times. This chain uses TRBV28 with TRBJ2-7; TRBD2 aligns across 13 bases. This CDR3 has 17 residues. The V segment lost 1 base and the J segment 3 bases; nucleotides outside the gene matches: 6. Germline CDR1 is MDHEN and CDR2 is SYDVKM. In DNA, the CDR3 is TGTGCCAGCAGTTTATTCGGACTAGCGGGGGAATACTACGAGCAGTACTTC. This sequence encodes CASSLFGLAGEYYEQYF.

This clonotype was counted a few times. The genes are TRBV20-1 and TRBJ2-3; 13 bases agree with TRBD2. V shed 5 bases and J 4 bases; nucleotides not matched to a gene: 6. This CDR3 has 15 residues. Germline lookup yields CDR1 DFQATT and CDR2 SNEGSKA (reference sequence). This CDR3 is CSAPGGLAGADTQYF. The CDR3 DNA sequence: TGCAGTGCTCCCGGCGGACTAGCGGGGGCAGATACGCAGTATTTT.